This TCR beta chain appears in the sequencing data of a study of blood T cell repertoires in COVID-19. Across the whole study: Researchers got acute and convalescent COVID-19 samples from the United States, Italy and Spain.

The CDR3 has 12 residues. From germline, CDR1 is MNHEY and CDR2 SVGAGI. The ends were cut back, 6 bases at V and 16 bases at J, with 19 bases in the middle. Only in-frame clones appear in the TCRdb table, and some are missing; sequencing was by immunoSEQ multiplex PCR. The table lists roughly 90,000 clones, about 80% of them singletons. The sequence derives from a woman aged 70-85 years with acute or convalescent COVID-19. The chain recombines TRBV6-5 with TRBJ1-3; D is possibly TRBD1 (5 bases). The sample taken for sequencing was peripheral blood. The CDR3 spells CASSPDSDLWYF. As DNA, the CDR3 is TGTGCCAGCAGCCCAGACAGTGACCTTTGGTATTTT.